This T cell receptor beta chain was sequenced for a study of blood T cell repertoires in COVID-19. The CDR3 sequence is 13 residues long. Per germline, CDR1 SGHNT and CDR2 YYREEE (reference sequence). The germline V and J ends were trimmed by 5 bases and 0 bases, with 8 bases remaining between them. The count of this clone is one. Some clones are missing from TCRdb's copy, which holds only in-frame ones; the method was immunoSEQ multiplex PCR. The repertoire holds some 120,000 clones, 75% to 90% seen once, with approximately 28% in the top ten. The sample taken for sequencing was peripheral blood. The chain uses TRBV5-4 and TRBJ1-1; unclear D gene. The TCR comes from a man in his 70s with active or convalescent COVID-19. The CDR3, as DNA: TGTGCCAGCAGATCGACACTGAACACTGAAGCTTTCTTT. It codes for CASRSTLNTEAFF.